The clone carrying this T cell receptor beta chain was seen many times. The antigen is not known. The CDR3 covers 17 residues. V lost 8 bases, J lost 5 bases, and 24 bases lay in between. CDR1 MNHNS and CDR2 SASEGT come from the germline V gene. The data derive from a study of neurological immune-mediated disorders. Points from the study as a whole: The greatest TCR clonal expansion occurred in HTLV-1-associated myelopathy and the least in multiple sclerosis, which fell below healthy controls.

By 5'RACE with 10-nucleotide random UMIs, the cDNA was made. TCRdb re-called the 5' RACE reads through MiXCR, storing one row per CDR3 protein. The sample consists of approximately 50,000 distinct CDR3 sequences, around 10% of them appearing once. 2 million PBMCs stored at -80 C were the source of the unsorted libraries. The receptor comes from a man aged 65-85 years with HTLV-1-associated myelopathy (HAM/TSP). This chain uses TRBV6-1 with TRBJ1-4, with D hard to call. The specimen was PBMCs. The CDR3 is CASRAMGLARRNEKLFF. CDR3 bases: TGTGCCAGCCGGGCCATGGGATTGGCACGACGGAATGAAAAACTGTTTTTT.